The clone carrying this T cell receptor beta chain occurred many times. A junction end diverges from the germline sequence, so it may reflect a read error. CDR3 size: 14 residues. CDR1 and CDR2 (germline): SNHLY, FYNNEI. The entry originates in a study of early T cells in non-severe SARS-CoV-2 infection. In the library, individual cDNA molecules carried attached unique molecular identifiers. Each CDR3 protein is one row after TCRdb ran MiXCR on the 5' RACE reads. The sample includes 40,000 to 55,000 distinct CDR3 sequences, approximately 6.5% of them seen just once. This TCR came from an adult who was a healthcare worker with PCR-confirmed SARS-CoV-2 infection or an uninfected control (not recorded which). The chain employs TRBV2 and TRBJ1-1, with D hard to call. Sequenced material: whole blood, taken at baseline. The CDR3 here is CASSEGSGVTEAFF. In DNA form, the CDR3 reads TGTGCCAGCAGCGAAGGGAGCGGCGTCACTGAAGCTTTCTTT.